This TCR beta chain was obtained from a study of blood T cells in healthy people across ages. As for the study in general: Every two T cells gave about one barcoded beta molecule via template switching.

Study-level points and caveats: Donor CMV infection status was unknown, possibly confounding age-related changes in expanded clonotypes.

This clonotype occurred a few times. No antigen is known for it. The authors ran a second PCR of roughly 7 to 11 cycles using a sample-barcoded 5' primer and a J-beta primer mix. Each cDNA molecule was tagged by a template-switch adaptor with 12 random nucleotides. Using its own MiXCR run on the 5' RACE reads, TCRdb lists one record per CDR3 protein. The sample has some 1.4 million distinct CDR3 sequences; about 40% are singletons. This clonotype was sampled from a woman under 30 in good health. Sequencing used blood.

The CDR3 bases are TGTGCCAGCAGCACTAGTGGGTTGGACAATGAGCAGTTCTTC. Its protein product is CASSTSGLDNEQFF. This chain connects TRBV5-4 to TRBJ2-1; tentatively, D is TRBD2 (5 bases). Trimming left V 4 bases short and J 5 bases short, with 13 bases between. Germline-derived CDR1 and CDR2 are SGHNT and YYREEE (reference sequence). This CDR3 has 14 amino acids.